This T cell receptor delta chain appears in the sequencing data of a study of γδ T cells in repeated Plasmodium falciparum infection. Bulk repertoires came from Vgamma9/Vdelta2+ or Vdelta2-negative gammadelta T cells flow-sorted from PBMC. This CDR3 spans 16 amino acids. Germline assignment: CDR1 TVYSNPD and CDR2 GDNSRS (reference sequence). This clone has a handful of counts. A far larger clone lies a single base away; this is likely a read error. The sample has other DNA sequences that encode this CDR3 too. TCRdb ran CATT on the multiplex PCR reads. Among around 46,000 delta-chain clones listed, 1.5% to 2% were seen once.

Sequencing used gamma-delta T cells from blood. The clonotype originates from a pool of human donors (malaria-infected and uninfected, not separated). The J gene is TRDJ1, the V gene TRDV3; 9 bases fit TRDD3. TCRdb records no J gene; here it was assigned by comparing the DNA to germline. CDR3 in amino acids: CASPPFTGGPTDKLIF. DNA for the CDR3: TGCGCCTCCCCCCCGTTTACTGGGGGACCCACCGATAAACTCATCTTT.